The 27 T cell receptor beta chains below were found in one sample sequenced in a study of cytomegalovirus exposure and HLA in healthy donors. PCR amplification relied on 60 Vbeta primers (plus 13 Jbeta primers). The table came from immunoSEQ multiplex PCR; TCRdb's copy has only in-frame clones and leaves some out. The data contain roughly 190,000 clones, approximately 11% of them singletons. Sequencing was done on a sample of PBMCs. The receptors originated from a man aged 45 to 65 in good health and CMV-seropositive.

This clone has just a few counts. This chain's CDR3 is CASRAGGARREQFF. The CDR3, as DNA: TGTGCCAGCAGGGCGGGGGGGGCGCGTCGCGAGCAGTTCTTC. The chain recombines TRBV25-1 with TRBJ2-1; the match to TRBD2 covers 9 bases. The CDR3 loop spans 14 amino acids. The ends lost 6 bases at V and 10 bases at J; junction bases unmatched: 10. The germline V gene encodes CDR1 MGHDK and CDR2 SYGVNS.

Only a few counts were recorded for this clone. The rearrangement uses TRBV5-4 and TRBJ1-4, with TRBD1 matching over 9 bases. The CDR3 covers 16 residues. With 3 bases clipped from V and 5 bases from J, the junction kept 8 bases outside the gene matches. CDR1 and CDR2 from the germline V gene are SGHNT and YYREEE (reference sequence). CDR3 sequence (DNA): TGTGCCAGCAGCTCCTTCGACAGGGGGGACAATGAAAAACTGTTTTTT. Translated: CASSSFDRGDNEKLFF. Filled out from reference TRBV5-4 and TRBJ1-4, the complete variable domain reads ETGVTQSPTHLIKTRGQQVTLRCSSQSGHNTVSWYQQALGQGPQFIFQYYREEENGRGNFPPRFSGLQFPNYSSELNVNALELDDSALYLCASSSFDRGDNEKLFFGSGTQLSVL.

The CDR3 DNA reads TGTGCCAGCAGTTCCTCCTCAACATCTTTGCTGTTTTTT. Its protein is CASSSSSTSLLFF. This chain uses TRBV6-5 with TRBJ1-4, with unresolved D. The CDR3 runs to 13 residues. Germline V gene lookup returns CDR1 MNHEY and CDR2 SVGAGI. The V end was cut by 4 bases, the J end by 14 bases, with 17 bases between.

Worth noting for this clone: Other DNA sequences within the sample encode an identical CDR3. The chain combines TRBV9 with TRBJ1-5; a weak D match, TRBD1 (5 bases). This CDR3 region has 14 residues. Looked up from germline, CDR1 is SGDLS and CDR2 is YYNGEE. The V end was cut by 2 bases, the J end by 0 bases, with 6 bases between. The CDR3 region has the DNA TGTGCCAGCAGCGTCGGGGGTAGCAATCAGCCCCAGCATTTT. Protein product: CASSVGGSNQPQHF.

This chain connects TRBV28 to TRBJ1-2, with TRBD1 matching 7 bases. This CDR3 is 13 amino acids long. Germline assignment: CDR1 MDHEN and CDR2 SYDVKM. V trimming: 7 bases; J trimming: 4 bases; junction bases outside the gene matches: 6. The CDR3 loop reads CASTIGTVYGYTF. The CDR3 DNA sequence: TGTGCCAGCACCATCGGGACAGTCTATGGCTACACCTTC.

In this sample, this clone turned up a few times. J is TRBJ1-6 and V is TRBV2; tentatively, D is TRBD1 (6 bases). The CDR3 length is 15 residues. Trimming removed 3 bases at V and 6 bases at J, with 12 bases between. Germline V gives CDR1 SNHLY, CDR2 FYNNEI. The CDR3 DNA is TGTGCCAGCAGTGACCAGGGGAATCGTAATTCACCCCTCCACTTT. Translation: CASSDQGNRNSPLHF.

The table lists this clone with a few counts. The CDR3 nucleotides read TGTGCCAGCAGGGATAGACAGAATGGATGGGCAGATACGCAGTATTTT. Its translation: CASRDRQNGWADTQYF. The J gene is TRBJ2-3, the V gene TRBV5-6, with D tentatively TRBD1 (5 bases). There are 16 residues in the CDR3. Trimming cost V 5 bases and J 4 bases, with 20 bases left between them. The germline V gene encodes CDR1 SGHDT and CDR2 YYEEEE.

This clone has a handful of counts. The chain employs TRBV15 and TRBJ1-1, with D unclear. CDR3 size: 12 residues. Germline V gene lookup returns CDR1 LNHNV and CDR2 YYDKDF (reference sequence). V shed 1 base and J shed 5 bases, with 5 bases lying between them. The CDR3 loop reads CATSRGGTEAFF. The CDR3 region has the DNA TGTGCCACCAGCAGAGGCGGAACTGAAGCTTTCTTT.

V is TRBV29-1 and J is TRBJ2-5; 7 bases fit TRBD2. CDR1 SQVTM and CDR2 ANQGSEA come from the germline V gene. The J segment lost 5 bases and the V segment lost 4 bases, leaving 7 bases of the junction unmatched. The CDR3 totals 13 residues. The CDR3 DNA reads TGCAGCGTTGTTCGAGTTAGCGGGGAGACCCAGTACTTC. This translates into CSVVRVSGETQYF.

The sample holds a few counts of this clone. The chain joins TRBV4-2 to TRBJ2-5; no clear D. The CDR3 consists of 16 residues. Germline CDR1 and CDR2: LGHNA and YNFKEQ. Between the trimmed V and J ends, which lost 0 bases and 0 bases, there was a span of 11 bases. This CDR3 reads CASSQENLLNQETQYF. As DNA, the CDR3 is TGTGCCAGCAGCCAAGAAAACTTGTTGAACCAAGAGACCCAGTACTTC.

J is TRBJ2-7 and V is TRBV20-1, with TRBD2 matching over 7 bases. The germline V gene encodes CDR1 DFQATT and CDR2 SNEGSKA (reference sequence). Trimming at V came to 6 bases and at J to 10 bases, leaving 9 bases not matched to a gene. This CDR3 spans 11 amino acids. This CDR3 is CSAERGGEQYV. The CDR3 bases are TGCAGTGCGGAGAGGGGAGGGGAACAGTACGTC.

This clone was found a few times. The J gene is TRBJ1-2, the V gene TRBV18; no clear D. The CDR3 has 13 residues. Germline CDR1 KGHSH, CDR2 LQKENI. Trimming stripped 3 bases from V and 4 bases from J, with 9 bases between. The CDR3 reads CASSPGSSYGYTF. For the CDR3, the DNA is TGTGCCAGCTCACCGGGCAGCAGCTATGGCTACACCTTC.

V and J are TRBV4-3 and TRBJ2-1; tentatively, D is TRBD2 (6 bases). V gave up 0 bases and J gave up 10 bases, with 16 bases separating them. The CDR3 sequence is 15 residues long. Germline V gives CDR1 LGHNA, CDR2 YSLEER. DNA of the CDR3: TGCGCCAGCAGCCAAGAGAGAGCGGGTACCCGCGAGCAGTTCTTC. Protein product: CASSQERAGTREQFF.

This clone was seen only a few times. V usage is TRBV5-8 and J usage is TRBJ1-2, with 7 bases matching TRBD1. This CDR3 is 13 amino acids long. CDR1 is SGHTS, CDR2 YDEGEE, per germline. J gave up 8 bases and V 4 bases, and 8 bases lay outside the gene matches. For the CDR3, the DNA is TGTGCCAGCAGCCCCCTTATGGGACAGGGCTACACCTTC. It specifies CASSPLMGQGYTF. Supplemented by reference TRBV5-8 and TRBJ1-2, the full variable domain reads EAGVTQSPTHLIKTRGQQATLRCSPISGHTSVYWYQQALGLGLQFLLWYDEGEERNRGNFPPRFSGRQFPNYSSELNVNALELEDSALYLCASSPLMGQGYTFGSGTRLTVV.

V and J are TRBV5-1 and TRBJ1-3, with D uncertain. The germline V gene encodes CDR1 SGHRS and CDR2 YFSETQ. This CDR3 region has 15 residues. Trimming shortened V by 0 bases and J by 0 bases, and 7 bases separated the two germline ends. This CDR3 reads CASSLATVSGNTIYF. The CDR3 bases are TGCGCCAGCAGCTTGGCCACAGTCTCTGGAAACACCATATATTTT.

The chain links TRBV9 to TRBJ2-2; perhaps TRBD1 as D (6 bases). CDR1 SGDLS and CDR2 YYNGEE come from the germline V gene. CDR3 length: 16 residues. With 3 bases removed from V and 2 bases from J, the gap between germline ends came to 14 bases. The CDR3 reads CASSAHRDPNTGELFF. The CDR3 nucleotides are TGTGCCAGCAGCGCGCACAGGGACCCAAACACCGGGGAGCTGTTTTTT.

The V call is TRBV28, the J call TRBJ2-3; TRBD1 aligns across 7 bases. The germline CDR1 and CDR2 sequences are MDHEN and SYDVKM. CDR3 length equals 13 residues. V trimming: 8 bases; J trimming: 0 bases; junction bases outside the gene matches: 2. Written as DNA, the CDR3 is TGTGCCAGCGGGACAGACAGCACAGATACGCAGTATTTT. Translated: CASGTDSTDTQYF. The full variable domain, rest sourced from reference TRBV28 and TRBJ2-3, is DVKVTQSSRYLVKRTGEKVFLECVQDMDHENMFWYRQDPGLGLRLIYFSYDVKMKEKGDIPEGYSVSREKKERFSLILESASTNQTSMYLCASGTDSTDTQYFGPGTRLTVL.

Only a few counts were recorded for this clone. In nucleotides, the CDR3 is TGTGCCAGCAGTGTACAAGTAGCATACGAGCAGTACTTC. Protein sequence: CASSVQVAYEQYF. V usage is TRBV6-1 and J usage is TRBJ2-7; D unresolved. The CDR3 is 13 residues long. V lost 4 bases, J lost 4 bases, and 11 bases lay in between. From germline, CDR1 is MNHNS and CDR2 SASEGT.

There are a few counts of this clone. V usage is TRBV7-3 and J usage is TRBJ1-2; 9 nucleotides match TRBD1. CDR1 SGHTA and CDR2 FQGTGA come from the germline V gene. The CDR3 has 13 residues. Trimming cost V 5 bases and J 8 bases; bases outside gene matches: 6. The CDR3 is CASSPQGAEGYTF. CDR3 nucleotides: TGTGCCAGCAGCCCACAGGGGGCGGAGGGCTACACCTTC.

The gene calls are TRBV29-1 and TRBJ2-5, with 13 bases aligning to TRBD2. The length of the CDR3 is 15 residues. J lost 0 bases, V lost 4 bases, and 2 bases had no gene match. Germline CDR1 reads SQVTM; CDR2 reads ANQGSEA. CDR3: CSVALAGGYQETQYF. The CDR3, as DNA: TGCAGCGTTGCACTAGCGGGGGGGTACCAAGAGACCCAGTACTTC. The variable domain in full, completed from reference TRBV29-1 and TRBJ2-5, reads SAVISQKPSRDICQRGTSLTIQCQVDSQVTMMFWYRQQPGQSLTLIATANQGSEATYESGFVIDKFPISRPNLTFSTLTVSNMSPEDSSIYLCSVALAGGYQETQYFGPGTRLLVL.

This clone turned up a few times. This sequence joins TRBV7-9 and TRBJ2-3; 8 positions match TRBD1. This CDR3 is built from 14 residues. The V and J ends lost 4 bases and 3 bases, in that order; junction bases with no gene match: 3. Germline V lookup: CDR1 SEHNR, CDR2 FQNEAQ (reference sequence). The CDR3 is CASSSDRVTDTQYF. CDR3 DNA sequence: TGTGCCAGCAGCTCGGACAGGGTTACAGATACGCAGTATTTT.

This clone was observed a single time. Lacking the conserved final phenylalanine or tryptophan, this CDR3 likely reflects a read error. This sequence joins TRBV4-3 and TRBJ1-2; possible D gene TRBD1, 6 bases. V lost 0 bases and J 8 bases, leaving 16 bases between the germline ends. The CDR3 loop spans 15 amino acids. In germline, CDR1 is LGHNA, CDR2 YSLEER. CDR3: CASSQDFAVGQGYTL. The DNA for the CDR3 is TGCGCCAGCAGCCAAGATTTCGCGGTCGGACAGGGCTACACCTTA.

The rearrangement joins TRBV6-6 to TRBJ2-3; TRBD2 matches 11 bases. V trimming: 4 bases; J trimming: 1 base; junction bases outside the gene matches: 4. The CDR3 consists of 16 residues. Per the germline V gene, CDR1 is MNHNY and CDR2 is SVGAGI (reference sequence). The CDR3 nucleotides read TGTGCCAGCAGTTTCGGGACTAGCGGTCGCACAGATACGCAGTATTTT. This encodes CASSFGTSGRTDTQYF.

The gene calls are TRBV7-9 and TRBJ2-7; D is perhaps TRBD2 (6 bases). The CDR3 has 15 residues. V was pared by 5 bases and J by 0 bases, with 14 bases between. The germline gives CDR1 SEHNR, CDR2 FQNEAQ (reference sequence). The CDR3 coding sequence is TGTGCCAGCAGCGCACCTTTCGGGAGCTCCTACGAGCAGTACTTC. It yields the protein CASSAPFGSSYEQYF.

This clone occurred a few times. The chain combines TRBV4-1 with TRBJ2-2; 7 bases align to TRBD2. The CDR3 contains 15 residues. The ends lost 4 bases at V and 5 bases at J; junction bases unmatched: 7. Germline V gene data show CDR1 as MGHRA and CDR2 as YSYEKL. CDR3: CASSLAGGGTGELFF. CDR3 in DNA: TGCGCCAGCAGCCTTGCCGGGGGAGGGACCGGGGAGCTGTTTTTT.

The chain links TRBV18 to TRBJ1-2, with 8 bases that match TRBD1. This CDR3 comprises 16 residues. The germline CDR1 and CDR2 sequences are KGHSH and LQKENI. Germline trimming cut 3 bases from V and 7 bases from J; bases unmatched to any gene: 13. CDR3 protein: CASSPGTGASMAGYTF. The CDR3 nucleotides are TGTGCCAGCTCACCTGGGACAGGAGCATCTATGGCTGGCTACACCTTC.

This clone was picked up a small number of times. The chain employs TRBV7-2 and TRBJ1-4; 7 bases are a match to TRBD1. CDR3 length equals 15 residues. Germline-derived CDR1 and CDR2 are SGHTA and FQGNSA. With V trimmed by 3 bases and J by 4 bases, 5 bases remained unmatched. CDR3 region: CASSFRQGLNEKLFF. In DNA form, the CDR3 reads TGTGCCAGCAGCTTTAGACAGGGTCTTAATGAAAAACTGTTTTTT.